The 12 T cell receptor beta chains below all came from one sample that was sequenced in a study of blood T cell repertoires in COVID-19. Sequencing was performed with immunoSEQ multiplex PCR; in TCRdb, only in-frame clones are kept and a portion is missing. There are fewer than 30,000 clones in the sample; approximately 94% occur only once, and 3.5% to 5% lies in the top ten. The sequenced material came from peripheral blood. These receptors originate from a human donor with active COVID-19. The donor label of this sample is uncertain.

The chain is built from TRBV28 and TRBJ1-5; unclear D gene. CDR3 length equals 12 residues. The V gene lost 5 bases and the J gene lost 4 bases, with 6 bases spanning the gap. Germline-derived CDR1 and CDR2 are MDHEN and SYDVKM. The CDR3 DNA is TGTGCCAGCAGTCCGTTAAATCAGCCCCAGCATTTT. It codes for CASSPLNQPQHF.

CDR3 sequence reads: CASSHNRETQYF. The CDR3 region has the DNA TGTGCCAGCAGCCATAACAGAGAGACCCAGTACTTC. The chain couples TRBV7-8 to TRBJ2-5; unclear D gene. Germline V gives CDR1 SGHVS, CDR2 FQNEAQ. V lost 5 bases and J 4 bases, leaving 8 bases between the germline ends. The CDR3 loop spans 12 amino acids.

The CDR3 DNA is TGTGCCAGCAGTGAGGCGGGCCTGCAGTACTTC. Amino acid sequence: CASSEAGLQYF. This rearrangement joins TRBV6-1 to TRBJ2-7; a weak D match, TRBD2 (5 bases). Trimming cost V 3 bases and J 9 bases, with 9 bases left between them. The CDR3 consists of 11 residues. The V gene's germline CDR1 is MNHNS and CDR2 SASEGT.

The chain couples TRBV7-2 to TRBJ2-2; a weak D match, TRBD1 (6 bases). Germline V gives CDR1 SGHTA, CDR2 FQGNSA. Between the trimmed V and J ends, which lost 5 bases and 6 bases, there was a span of 13 bases. CDR3 length: 14 residues. The CDR3 region has the DNA TGTGCCAGCAGCCCTGGCGCAGGGGCCGGGGAGCTGTTTTTT. This codes for CASSPGAGAGELFF.

V usage is TRBV6-1 and J usage is TRBJ2-1, with TRBD2 matching over 11 bases. V lost 4 bases, J lost 4 bases, and 12 bases stayed unmatched. The CDR3 has 18 amino acids. Germline V gives CDR1 MNHNS, CDR2 SASEGT. The CDR3 DNA follows: TGTGCCAGCAGTGGGAGGACAGCCGGGACTAGCGGATACAATGAGCAGTTCTTC. This encodes CASSGRTAGTSGYNEQFF.

The chain joins TRBV7-2 to TRBJ2-2; D is uncertain. Germline V gene data show CDR1 as SGHTA and CDR2 as FQGNSA. The V and J ends lost 1 base and 5 bases respectively, with 8 bases between them. CDR3 length: 14 amino acids. The CDR3 nucleotides read TGTGCCAGCAGCTTAGGGGCCACTACCGGGGAGCTGTTTTTT. This encodes CASSLGATTGELFF.

The V call is TRBV11-2, the J call TRBJ2-4, with TRBD1 matching over 11 bases. Germline trimming cut 8 bases from V and 0 bases from J; bases unmatched to any gene: 9. Per germline, CDR1 SGHAT and CDR2 FQNNGV. The CDR3 length is 17 residues. CDR3 residues: CASQGQGVTLAKNIQYF. DNA of the CDR3: TGTGCCAGCCAGGGACAGGGGGTTACCCTAGCCAAAAACATTCAGTACTTC.

The V and J genes are TRBV5-1 and TRBJ2-3; 14 bases agree with TRBD2. CDR3 size: 17 residues. Germline values: CDR1 SGHRS, CDR2 YFSETQ. The junction had 10 bases not matched to a gene; V was cut back by 4 bases and J by 6 bases. This CDR3 is CASSSKGLAGARDTQYF. Here the CDR3 DNA reads TGCGCCAGCAGCAGCAAGGGACTAGCGGGAGCCAGGGATACGCAGTATTTT.

This chain joins TRBV7-6 and TRBJ1-6, with D unresolved. V lost 1 base and J 7 bases, leaving 11 bases between the germline ends. There are 15 residues in the CDR3. Germline CDR1 reads SGHVS; CDR2 reads FNYEAQ. Written as DNA, the CDR3 is TGTGCCAGCAGCTTAGGAGGCCCGGTAAATTCACCCCTCCACTTT. It is translated as CASSLGGPVNSPLHF.

This chain connects TRBV29-1 to TRBJ1-4, with 10 bases matching TRBD1. The J segment lost 0 bases and the V segment lost 6 bases, leaving 7 bases of the junction unmatched. Looked up from germline, CDR1 is SQVTM and CDR2 is ANQGSEA. The CDR3 consists of 16 residues. This CDR3 reads CSVVDRGRATNEKLFF. In nucleotides, the CDR3 is TGCAGCGTAGTCGACAGGGGGCGGGCAACTAATGAAAAACTGTTTTTT.

This rearrangement joins TRBV6-6 to TRBJ1-3; D possibly corresponds to TRBD1 (6 bases). This CDR3 spans 14 amino acids. Germline V lookup: CDR1 MNHNY, CDR2 SVGAGI (reference sequence). Trimming took off 6 bases at V and 0 bases at J, with 9 bases between the two ends. The DNA of the CDR3 is TGTGCCAGCAGACCACAGGGCTCTGGAAACACCATATATTTT. Translated, it gives CASRPQGSGNTIYF.

CDR3 residues: CASSIAGTGKETQYF. The DNA for the CDR3 is TGTGCCAGTAGTATAGCTGGGACAGGGAAAGAGACCCAGTACTTC. This chain links TRBV19 with TRBJ2-5, with 9 nucleotides matching TRBD1. The CDR3 runs 15 residues. CDR1 LNHDA and CDR2 SQIVND come from the germline V gene (reference sequence). Unmatched junction bases numbered 3, after V lost 1 base and J lost 3 bases.